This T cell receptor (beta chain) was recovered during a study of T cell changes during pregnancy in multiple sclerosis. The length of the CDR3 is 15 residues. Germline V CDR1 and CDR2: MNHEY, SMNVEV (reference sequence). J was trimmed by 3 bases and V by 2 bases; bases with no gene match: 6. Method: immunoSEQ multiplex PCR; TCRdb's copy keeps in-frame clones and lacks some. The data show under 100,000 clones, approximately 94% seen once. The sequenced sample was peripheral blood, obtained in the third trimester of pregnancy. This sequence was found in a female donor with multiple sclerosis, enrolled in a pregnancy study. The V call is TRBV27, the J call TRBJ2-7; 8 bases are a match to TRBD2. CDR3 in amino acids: CASSLATSALYEQYF. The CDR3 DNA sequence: TGTGCCAGCAGTTTAGCGACTAGCGCTCTCTACGAGCAGTACTTC.